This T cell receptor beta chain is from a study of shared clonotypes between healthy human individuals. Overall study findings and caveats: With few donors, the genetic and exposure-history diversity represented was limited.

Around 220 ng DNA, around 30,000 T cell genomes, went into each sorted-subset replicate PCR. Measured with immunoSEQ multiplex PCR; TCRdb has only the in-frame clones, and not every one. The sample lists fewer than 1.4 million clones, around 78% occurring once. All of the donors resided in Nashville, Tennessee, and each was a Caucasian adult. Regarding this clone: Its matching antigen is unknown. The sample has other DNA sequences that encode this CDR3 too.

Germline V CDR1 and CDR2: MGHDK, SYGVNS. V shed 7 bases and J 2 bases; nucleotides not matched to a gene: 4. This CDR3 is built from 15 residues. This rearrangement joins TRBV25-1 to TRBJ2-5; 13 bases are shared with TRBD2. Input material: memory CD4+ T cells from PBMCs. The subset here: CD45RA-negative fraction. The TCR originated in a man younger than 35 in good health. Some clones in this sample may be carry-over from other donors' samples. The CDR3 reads CASNSGLAGQETQYF. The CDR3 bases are TGTGCCAGCAATTCGGGACTAGCGGGGCAAGAGACCCAGTACTTC.